This record concerns one TCR beta chain sequence. Its target is not known. Second-dose intervals near 4 or 12 weeks were combined. Clones were sequenced by immunoSEQ multiplex PCR, and TCRdb holds only the in-frame ones, with some missing. This sample carries under 8,500 clones, 70% to 90% of them seen once, and the ten largest clones take about 7.2%. The data originate from a study of T cell responses to AZD1222 COVID-19 vaccine. General study points: Females outnumbered males among donors, who were mostly white British; clonal diversity was possibly underestimated. At study baseline, merely more than 5 AZD1222 recipients were seropositive.

The source of this sequence is an adult who received the AZD1222 COVID-19 vaccine. This sample comprised peripheral blood, obtained 28 days after the second AZD1222 dose.

CDR3 bases: TGCGCCAGCAGCCAAGAAGCCGCCAGGTCCTATGGCTACACCTTC. It codes for CASSQEAARSYGYTF. This chain links TRBV4-1 with TRBJ1-2; D is unclear. The CDR3 has 15 residues. Per the germline V gene, CDR1 is MGHRA and CDR2 is YSYEKL. Trimming took 0 bases from V and 4 from J, leaving 12 bases between them.